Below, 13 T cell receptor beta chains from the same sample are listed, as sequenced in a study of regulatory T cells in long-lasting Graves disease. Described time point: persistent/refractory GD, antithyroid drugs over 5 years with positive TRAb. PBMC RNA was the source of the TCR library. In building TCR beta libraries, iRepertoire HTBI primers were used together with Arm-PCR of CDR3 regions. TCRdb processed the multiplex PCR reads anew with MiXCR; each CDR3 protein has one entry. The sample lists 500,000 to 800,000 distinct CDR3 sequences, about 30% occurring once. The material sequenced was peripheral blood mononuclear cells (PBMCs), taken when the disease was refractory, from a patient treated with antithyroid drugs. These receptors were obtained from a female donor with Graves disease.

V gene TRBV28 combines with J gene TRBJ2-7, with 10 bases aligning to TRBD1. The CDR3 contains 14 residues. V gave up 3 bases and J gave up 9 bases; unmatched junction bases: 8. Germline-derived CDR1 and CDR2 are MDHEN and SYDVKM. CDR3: CASSFGTGDLGQYF. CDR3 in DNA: TGTGCCAGCAGTTTTGGGACAGGGGACCTCGGGCAGTACTTC. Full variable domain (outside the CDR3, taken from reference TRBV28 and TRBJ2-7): DVKVTQSSRYLVKRTGEKVFLECVQDMDHENMFWYRQDPGLGLRLIYFSYDVKMKEKGDIPEGYSVSREKKERFSLILESASTNQTSMYLCASSFGTGDLGQYFGPGTRLTVT.

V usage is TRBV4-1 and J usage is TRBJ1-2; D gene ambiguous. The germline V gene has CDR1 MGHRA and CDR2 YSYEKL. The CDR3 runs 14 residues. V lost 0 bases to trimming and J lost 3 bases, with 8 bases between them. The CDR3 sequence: CASSQDRTDYGYTF. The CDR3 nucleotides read TGCGCCAGCAGCCAAGATCGGACGGACTATGGCTACACCTTC.

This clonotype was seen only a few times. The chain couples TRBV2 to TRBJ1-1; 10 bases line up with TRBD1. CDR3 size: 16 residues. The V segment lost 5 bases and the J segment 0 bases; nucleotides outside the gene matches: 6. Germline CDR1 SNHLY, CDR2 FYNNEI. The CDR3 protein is CASSRQGALVNTEAFF. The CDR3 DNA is TGTGCCAGCAGTAGACAGGGGGCTTTGGTGAACACTGAAGCTTTCTTT.

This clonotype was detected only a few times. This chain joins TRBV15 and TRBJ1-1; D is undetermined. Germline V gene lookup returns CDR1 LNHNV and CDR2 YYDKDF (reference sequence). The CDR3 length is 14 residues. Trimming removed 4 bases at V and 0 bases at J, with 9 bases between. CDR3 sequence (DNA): TGTGCCACCAGCACGGTCCGGGTGAACACTGAAGCTTTCTTT. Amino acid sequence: CATSTVRVNTEAFF.

The CDR3 DNA is TGTGCCAGCAGCGTAAATTGGGCCGGCTATGGCTACACCTTC. It translates to CASSVNWAGYGYTF. The chain has TRBV9 and TRBJ1-2, with D unclear. The CDR3 has 14 amino acids. Germline V gene sequence: CDR1 SGDLS, CDR2 YYNGEE. Trimming removed 1 base from V and 4 bases from J, with 11 bases in between.

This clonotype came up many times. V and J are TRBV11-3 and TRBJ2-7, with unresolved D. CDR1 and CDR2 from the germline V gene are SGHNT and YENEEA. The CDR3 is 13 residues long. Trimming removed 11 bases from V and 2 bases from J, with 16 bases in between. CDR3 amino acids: CAPRKGFPYEQYF. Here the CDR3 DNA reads TGTGCCCCGAGGAAAGGGTTTCCCTACGAGCAGTACTTC.

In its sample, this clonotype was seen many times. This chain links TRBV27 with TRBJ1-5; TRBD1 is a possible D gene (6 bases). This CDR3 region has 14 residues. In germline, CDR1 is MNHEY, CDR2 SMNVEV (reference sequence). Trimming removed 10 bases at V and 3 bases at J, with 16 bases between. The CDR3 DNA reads TGTGCCACTAACCCTGGACAGTACAATCAGCCCCAGCATTTT. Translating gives CATNPGQYNQPQHF.

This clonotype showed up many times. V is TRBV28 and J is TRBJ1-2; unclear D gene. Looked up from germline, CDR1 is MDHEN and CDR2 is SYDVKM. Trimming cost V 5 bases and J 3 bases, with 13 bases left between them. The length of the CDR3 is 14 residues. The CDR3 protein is CASSHSSGYYGYTF. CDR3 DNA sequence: TGTGCCAGCAGTCACTCCTCCGGTTACTATGGCTACACCTTC.

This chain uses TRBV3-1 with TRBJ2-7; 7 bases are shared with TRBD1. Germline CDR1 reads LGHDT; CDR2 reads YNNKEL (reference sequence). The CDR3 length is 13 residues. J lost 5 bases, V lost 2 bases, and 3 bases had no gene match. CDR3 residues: CASSQRQGNEQYF. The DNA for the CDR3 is TGTGCCAGCAGCCAACGACAGGGTAACGAGCAGTACTTC.

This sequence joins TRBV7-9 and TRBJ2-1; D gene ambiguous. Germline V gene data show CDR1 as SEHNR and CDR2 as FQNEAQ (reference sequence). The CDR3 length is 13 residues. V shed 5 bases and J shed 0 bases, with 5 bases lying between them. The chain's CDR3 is CASSIGSYNEQFF. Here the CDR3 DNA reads TGTGCCAGCAGCATCGGCTCCTACAATGAGCAGTTCTTC.

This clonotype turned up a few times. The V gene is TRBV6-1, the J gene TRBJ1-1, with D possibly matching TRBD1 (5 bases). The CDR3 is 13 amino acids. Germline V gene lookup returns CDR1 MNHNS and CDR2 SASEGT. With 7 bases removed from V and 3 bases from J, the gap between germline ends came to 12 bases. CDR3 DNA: TGTGCCAGCACTAGGGGAGACCACACTGAAGCTTTCTTT. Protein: CASTRGDHTEAFF.

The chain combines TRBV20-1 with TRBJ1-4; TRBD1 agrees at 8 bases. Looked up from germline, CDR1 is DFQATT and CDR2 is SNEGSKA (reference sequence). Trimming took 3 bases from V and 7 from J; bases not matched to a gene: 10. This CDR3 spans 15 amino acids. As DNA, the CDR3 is TGCAGTGCTAGCTCAACAGGGGGTCTGGGTGAAAAACTGTTTTTT. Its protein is CSASSTGGLGEKLFF.

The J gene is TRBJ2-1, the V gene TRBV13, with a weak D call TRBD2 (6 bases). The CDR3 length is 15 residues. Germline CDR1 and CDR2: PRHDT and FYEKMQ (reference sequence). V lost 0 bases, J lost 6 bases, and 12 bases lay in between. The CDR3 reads CASSLGGGVLNEQFF. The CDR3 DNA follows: TGTGCCAGCAGCTTAGGCGGGGGAGTACTCAATGAGCAGTTCTTC.